A selection of T cell receptor beta chains follows, all from one sample in a study of CD8+ T cells in alopecia areata. The table came from immunoSEQ multiplex PCR; TCRdb's copy has only in-frame clones and leaves some out. Here the sample spans 34,000 or so clones, about 60% being singletons. The source material was NKG2D-high CD8+ T cells sorted from blood. Receptors were obtained from a human donor with alopecia areata. CDR3s include the opening cysteine and the closing phenylalanine or tryptophan. A D gene is named only where the DNA matches it firmly. Some rows mark clone size as missing; the rest say once, few, many or name a class of expanded clone.

J: TRBJ2-4
size: few
V: TRBV29-1
D: .
CDR3: CSVTRLPLAKNIQYF
DNA: TGCAGCGTTACCCGCCTTCCCCTAGCCAAAAACATTCAGTACTTC

J: TRBJ2-1
size: .
V: TRBV7-3
D: TRBD2
CDR3: CASSFGLAGVMNEQFF
DNA: TGTGCCAGCAGCTTTGGACTAGCGGGAGTTATGAATGAGCAGTTCTTC

J: TRBJ2-2
size: .
V: TRBV6-5
D: .
CDR3: CASSYSQGRAGELFF
DNA: TGTGCCAGCAGTTACTCGCAGGGAAGGGCCGGGGAGCTGTTTTTT

J: TRBJ2-5
size: few
V: TRBV7-8
D: .
CDR3: CASSLGDSWVRGPQETQYF
DNA: TGTGCCAGCAGCTTAGGGGATTCTTGGGTCCGAGGCCCACAAGAGACCCAGTACTTC

J: TRBJ1-5
size: .
V: TRBV5-6
D: .
CDR3: CASSLIRDNNQPQHF
DNA: TGTGCCAGCAGCTTGATCAGGGACAACAATCAGCCCCAGCATTTT

J: TRBJ2-1
size: few
V: TRBV30
D: TRBD2
CDR3: CAWSGGVGAGGYNEQFF
DNA: TGTGCCTGGAGTGGAGGAGTCGGGGCGGGAGGGTACAATGAGCAGTTCTTC

J: TRBJ2-5
size: few
V: TRBV5-1
D: .
CDR3: CASSEAVFQETQYF
DNA: TGCGCCAGCAGCGAAGCGGTGTTTCAAGAGACCCAGTACTTC

J: TRBJ2-7
size: .
V: TRBV11-1
D: TRBD2
CDR3: CASSSPRGGSYEQYF
DNA: TGTGCCAGCAGCTCGCCTCGCGGGGGATCCTACGAGCAGTACTTC

J: TRBJ2-7
size: .
V: TRBV27
D: .
CDR3: CASRGLSYEQYF
DNA: TGTGCCAGCAGGGGCCTCTCCTACGAGCAGTACTTC

J: TRBJ1-1
size: .
V: TRBV27
D: .
CDR3: CASSFDGSNTEAFF
DNA: TGTGCCAGCAGTTTCGACGGCTCGAACACTGAAGCTTTCTTT

J: TRBJ2-1
size: .
V: TRBV10-2
D: TRBD1
CDR3: CASSEGTGVEQFF
DNA: TGCGCCAGCAGTGAAGGGACAGGTGTCGAGCAGTTCTTC

J: TRBJ2-7
size: few
V: TRBV7-2
D: TRBD2
CDR3: CAVSGEVSYEQYF
DNA: TGTGCCGTTAGCGGGGAAGTCTCCTACGAGCAGTACTTC

J: TRBJ2-1
size: .
V: TRBV4-1
D: .
CDR3: CASSQREEQFF
DNA: TGCGCCAGCAGCCAGAGGGAAGAGCAGTTCTTC

J: TRBJ2-1
size: few
V: TRBV5-1
D: .
CDR3: CASSFGREQFF
DNA: TGCGCCAGCAGCTTCGGACGTGAGCAGTTCTTC

J: TRBJ2-1
size: .
V: TRBV28
D: .
CDR3: CASIRDASVSYNEQFF
DNA: TGTGCCAGCATCCGGGATGCGAGTGTTTCCTACAATGAGCAGTTCTTC

J: TRBJ1-5
size: .
V: TRBV7-2
D: TRBD1
CDR3: CASSSRDRSYQPQHF
DNA: TGTGCCAGCAGCAGCCGGGACAGGTCGTATCAGCCCCAGCATTTT

J: TRBJ1-1
size: once
V: TRBV27
D: .
CDR3: CASMNWRLNTEAFF
DNA: TGTGCCAGTATGAATTGGCGGTTGAACACTGAAGCTTTCTTT

J: TRBJ1-2
size: .
V: TRBV27
D: .
CDR3: CASSSFVFGHGYTF
DNA: TGTGCCAGCAGCTCCTTTGTCTTCGGGCATGGCTACACCTTC

J: TRBJ2-7
size: .
V: TRBV5-4
D: TRBD2
CDR3: CASSPLGGTEYEQYF
DNA: TGTGCCAGCAGCCCTTTGGGAGGGACTGAATACGAGCAGTACTTC

J: TRBJ2-3
size: .
V: TRBV7-2
D: .
CDR3: CASSLGGGVPSTDTQYF
DNA: TGTGCCAGCAGCTTAGGAGGGGGAGTTCCTAGCACAGATACGCAGTATTTT

J: TRBJ1-1
size: .
V: TRBV28
D: TRBD1
CDR3: CASSLGQGNTEAFF
DNA: TGTGCCAGCAGTTTGGGACAGGGGAACACTGAAGCTTTCTTT

J: TRBJ1-2
size: few
V: TRBV30
D: TRBD1
CDR3: CAWTAPTGGGYGYTF
DNA: TGTGCCTGGACCGCCCCGACAGGGGGAGGCTATGGCTACACCTTC

J: TRBJ2-7
size: .
V: TRBV4-2
D: TRBD1
CDR3: CASSRTGQSSYEQYF
DNA: TGTGCCAGCAGCCGGACGGGACAGAGCTCCTACGAGCAGTACTTC

J: TRBJ2-1
size: .
V: TRBV12-5
D: TRBD1
CDR3: CASGFGQGDNEQFF
DNA: TGTGCTAGTGGTTTCGGACAGGGCGACAATGAGCAGTTCTTC

J: TRBJ2-7
size: .
V: TRBV5-1
D: TRBD1
CDR3: CASSLATGAYEQYF
DNA: TGCGCCAGCAGCTTGGCTACAGGGGCCTACGAGCAGTACTTC

J: TRBJ2-1
size: .
V: TRBV9
D: TRBD2
CDR3: CASSVDSGRDEQFF
DNA: TGTGCCAGCAGCGTAGATAGCGGGAGGGACGAGCAGTTCTTC

J: TRBJ1-5
size: .
V: TRBV7-2
D: .
CDR3: CASSSTVNSNQPQHF
DNA: TGTGCCAGCAGCTCTACAGTAAATAGCAATCAGCCCCAGCATTTT